This T cell receptor beta chain appears in the sequencing data of a study of T cell responses to AZD1222 COVID-19 vaccine. Whole-study results and caveats: The donors showed a predominance of white British ancestry and of females, with possible underestimation of clonal diversity. Nearly half of the spike-specific TCRs reportedly recognize variant regions that carry no mutations.

Trimming took off 1 base at V and 1 base at J, with 7 bases between the two ends. CDR1 is SGHTA, CDR2 FQGTGA, per germline. There are 14 residues in the CDR3. As regards this clone: Antigen specificity is unknown.

Only in-frame clones appear in the TCRdb table, and some are missing; sequencing was by immunoSEQ multiplex PCR. The table records some 150,000 clones, about 81% of them present only once. The TCR originated in an adult in good health. The chain links TRBV7-3 to TRBJ1-1; possibly TRBD1 for D (5 bases). This specimen was peripheral blood, taken on day 0 of MenACWY control vaccination. This chain's CDR3 is CASSLSGGNTEAFF. The DNA of the CDR3 is TGTGCCAGCAGCTTAAGCGGGGGGAACACTGAAGCTTTCTTT.